This T cell receptor beta chain was documented in a study of blood T cell repertoires in COVID-19. On the study more broadly: Acute and convalescent COVID-19 specimens originated in the United States, Italy and Spain.

Measured with immunoSEQ multiplex PCR; TCRdb has only the in-frame clones, and not every one. Of 70,000 to 95,000 clones listed, more than 75% are singletons. The source is a human donor in a cohort sampled during active COVID-19. The sample consisted of peripheral blood.

DNA of the CDR3: TGTGCCAGCACCAAAGGGGGGGCAGTGAACAATGAGCAGTTCTTC. Protein sequence: CASTKGGAVNNEQFF. The gene calls are TRBV25-1 and TRBJ2-1; D perhaps matches TRBD2 (7 bases). V dropped 7 bases and J dropped 5 bases, with 18 bases sitting between them. The CDR3 loop spans 15 amino acids. The germline CDR1 and CDR2 sequences are MGHDK and SYGVNS. The full variable domain, with the rest looked up from reference TRBV25-1 and TRBJ2-1, is EADIYQTPRYLVIGTGKKITLECSQTMGHDKMYWYQQDPGMELHLIHYSYGVNSTEKGDLSSESTVSRIRTEHFPLTLESARPSHTSQYLCASTKGGAVNNEQFFGPGTRLTVL.